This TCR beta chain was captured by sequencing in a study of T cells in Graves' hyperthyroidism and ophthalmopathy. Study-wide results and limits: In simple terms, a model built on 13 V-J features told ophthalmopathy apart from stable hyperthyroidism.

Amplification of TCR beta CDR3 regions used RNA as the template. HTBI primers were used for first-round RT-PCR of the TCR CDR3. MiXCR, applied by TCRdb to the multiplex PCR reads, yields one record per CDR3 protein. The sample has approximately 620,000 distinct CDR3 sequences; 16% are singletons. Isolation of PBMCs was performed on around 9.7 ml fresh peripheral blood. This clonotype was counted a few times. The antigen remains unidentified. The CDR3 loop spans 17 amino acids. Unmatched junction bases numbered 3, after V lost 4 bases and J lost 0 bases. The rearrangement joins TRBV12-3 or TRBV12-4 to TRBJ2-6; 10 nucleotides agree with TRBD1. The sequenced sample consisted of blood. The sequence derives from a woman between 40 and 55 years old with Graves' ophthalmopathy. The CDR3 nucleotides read TGTGCCAGCAGTTCCGGGACAGGGGTCTCTGGGGCCAACGTCCTGACTTTC. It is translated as CASSSGTGVSGANVLTF.